This TCR beta chain was found in a study of OX40 agonist ivuxolimab in advanced cancers. At the level of the study: The treatment was a fully human IgG2 OX40 agonist, ivuxolimab.

Findings and limits, study-wide: Individuals who were partial responders at 0.1-3.0 mg/kg had clonal expansion that ranked among the lowest. CD8+ T cells averaged more expanded clones than CD4+. Within 6 weeks, CD4+ and CD8+ blood T cells expanded clonally at 0.1 to 3.0 mg/kg.

Germline CDR1 reads SNHLY; CDR2 reads FYNNEI. The junction had 5 bases not matched to a gene; V was cut back by 7 bases and J by 3 bases. This CDR3 comprises 14 residues. Comments on this clone: Its antigen remains unidentified.

TCRdb's table, derived via immunoSEQ multiplex PCR, lists solely in-frame clones and lacks some. The sample lists 68,000 or so clones; around 93% were seen once. The clonotype originates from an adult with an advanced solid tumor such as melanoma, head and neck, liver or kidney cancer. This sample comprised CD4+ or CD8+ T cells sorted from blood, obtained in a trial of the OX40 agonist ivuxolimab. J is TRBJ2-3 and V is TRBV2; the match to TRBD2 covers 9 bases. The CDR3 nucleotides read TGTGCCAGCACCCCTACTAGCGGGACAGATACGCAGTATTTT. This sequence encodes CASTPTSGTDTQYF.